These 29 T cell receptor beta chains originate from one sample sequenced in a study of early T cells in non-severe SARS-CoV-2 infection. TCRdb recomputed calls from the 5' RACE reads with MiXCR, one row per CDR3 protein. The sample yields tens of thousands of distinct CDR3 sequences, roughly an eighth seen once. Sequencing input: whole blood. The receptors were sampled from an adult who was a healthcare worker with PCR-confirmed SARS-CoV-2 infection or an uninfected control (not recorded which).

The chain recombines TRBV6-1 with TRBJ2-2; TRBD2 aligns across 12 bases. Trimming at V came to 2 bases and at J to 5 bases, leaving 3 bases not matched to a gene. Germline V gene sequence: CDR1 MNHNS, CDR2 SASEGT. The CDR3 totals 16 residues. CDR3 bases: TGTGCCAGCAGTGAAAGGCTAGCGGGAGGGACCGGGGAGCTGTTTTTT. It yields the protein CASSERLAGGTGELFF.

This clonotype was seen repeatedly, ten times or more. The chain uses TRBV7-2 and TRBJ1-6; no firm D call. Germline CDR1 and CDR2: SGHTA and FQGNSA. Trimming took 3 bases from V and 7 from J, leaving 10 bases between them. The CDR3 spans 14 residues. The CDR3 DNA reads as TGTGCCAGCAGCTTCTCGGTTCCAAATTCACCCCTCCACTTT. Amino acid sequence: CASSFSVPNSPLHF.

Many counts were recorded for this clonotype. The genes are TRBV19 and TRBJ2-2; possible D gene TRBD2, 6 bases. Germline V gene data show CDR1 as LNHDA and CDR2 as SQIVND (reference sequence). The CDR3 loop spans 15 amino acids. Trimming removed 4 bases at V and 2 bases at J, with 11 bases between. The CDR3 DNA sequence: TGTGCCAGTAGTAGCACGGGACTCAACACCGGGGAGCTGTTTTTT. Translating it yields CASSSTGLNTGELFF.

This clonotype was counted ten times or more. The rearrangement joins TRBV12-5 to TRBJ1-3; maybe TRBD1 (5 bases). Germline V gene data show CDR1 as LGHNT and CDR2 as FRNRAP. V was shortened by 6 bases and J by 8 bases, with 17 bases between the two germline ends. The CDR3 spans 14 residues. The CDR3 region is CASGPGTYGDTIYF. The CDR3 DNA is TGTGCTAGTGGACCCGGGACCTATGGTGACACCATATATTTT. Combining the CDR3 with reference TRBV12-5 and TRBJ1-3 gives the whole variable domain DARVTQTPRHKVTEMGQEVTMRCQPILGHNTVFWYRQTMMQGLELLAYFRNRAPLDDSGMPKDRFSAEMPDATLATLKIQPSEPRDSAVYFCASGPGTYGDTIYFGEGSWLTVV.

There are many counts of this clonotype. The chain uses TRBV11-2 and TRBJ1-6; D is perhaps TRBD1 (6 bases). V lost 5 bases, J lost 5 bases, and 19 bases lay in between. Per germline, CDR1 SGHAT and CDR2 FQNNGV. The CDR3 has 17 amino acids. The CDR3 region is CASSPRGQPVHNSPLHF. The DNA for the CDR3 is TGTGCCAGCAGCCCAAGAGGACAGCCCGTCCATAATTCACCCCTCCACTTT.

This clonotype was counted many times. The rearrangement joins TRBV2 to TRBJ2-4; 10 nucleotides match TRBD2. J lost 1 base, V lost 6 bases, and 3 bases had no gene match. This CDR3 has 15 amino acids. Germline V gene sequence: CDR1 SNHLY, CDR2 FYNNEI. Here the CDR3 reads CASRAGGGAKNIQYF. The CDR3 nucleotides are TGTGCCAGCAGAGCGGGAGGGGGGGCCAAAAACATTCAGTACTTC. Supplemented by reference TRBV2 and TRBJ2-4, the full variable domain reads EPEVTQTPSHQVTQMGQEVILRCVPISNHLYFYWYRQILGQKVEFLVSFYNNEISEKSEIFDDQFSVERPDGSNFTLKIRSTKLEDSAMYFCASRAGGGAKNIQYFGAGTRLSVL.

This sequence joins TRBV28 and TRBJ2-2; D assignment may be TRBD1 or TRBD2 (5 bases each). Germline values: CDR1 MDHEN, CDR2 SYDVKM. The ends were cut back, 3 bases at V and 6 bases at J, with 14 bases in the middle. The CDR3 runs to 15 residues. The CDR3 bases are TGTGCCAGCAGTTTCCGGGGCCGTAGGGCCGGGGAGCTGTTTTTT. It specifies CASSFRGRRAGELFF.

This chain connects TRBV20-1 to TRBJ1-1; the D is unclear. The V gene's germline CDR1 is DFQATT and CDR2 SNEGSKA (reference sequence). The V end was cut by 6 bases, the J end by 6 bases, with 11 bases between. The CDR3 has 11 residues. Here the CDR3 DNA reads TGCAGTGCCTCGTACCTATCTGAAGCTTTCTTT. It is translated as CSASYLSEAFF.

This clonotype was found many times. J is TRBJ2-2 and V is TRBV29-1; D is unresolved. The germline V gene has CDR1 SQVTM and CDR2 ANQGSEA. The V gene lost 4 bases and the J gene lost 11 bases, with 11 bases spanning the gap. The CDR3 consists of 11 residues. CDR3 amino acids: CSVGADLELFF. The CDR3 DNA sequence: TGCAGCGTTGGGGCCGACCTAGAGCTGTTTTTT.

The chain recombines TRBV18 with TRBJ1-2, with unresolved D. Germline V gene sequence: CDR1 KGHSH, CDR2 LQKENI. The CDR3 is 15 amino acids. Trimming shortened V by 4 bases and J by 2 bases, and 14 bases separated the two germline ends. For the CDR3, the DNA is TGTGCCAGCTCACTCCAAAGCGCCGCAAACTATGGCTACACCTTC. Translating gives CASSLQSAANYGYTF. Full variable domain (rest looked up from reference TRBV18 and TRBJ1-2): NAGVMQNPRHLVRRRGQEARLRCSPMKGHSHVYWYRQLPEEGLKFMVYLQKENIIDESGMPKERFSAEFPKEGPSILRIQQVVRGDSAAYFCASSLQSAANYGYTFGSGTRLTVV.

This clonotype appeared many times. This chain links TRBV12-3 or TRBV12-4 with TRBJ2-2; 14 bases are shared with TRBD2. The ends lost 3 bases at V and 4 bases at J; junction bases unmatched: 1. The CDR3 loop spans 16 amino acids. The CDR3 sequence is CASSLTSGRATGELFF. CDR3 DNA: TGTGCCAGCAGTTTGACTAGCGGGAGGGCCACCGGGGAGCTGTTTTTT.

V is TRBV9 and J is TRBJ2-1; 10 positions match TRBD2. V was pared by 0 bases and J by 7 bases, with 7 bases of the junction left unmatched. Germline-derived CDR1 and CDR2 are SGDLS and YYNGEE. The CDR3 is made up of 16 amino acids. The CDR3 here is CASSVGASGRANEQFF. The CDR3 bases are TGTGCCAGCAGCGTAGGGGCTAGCGGGAGAGCGAATGAGCAGTTCTTC.

This chain links TRBV20-1 with TRBJ1-6, with D uncertain. The V gene lost 0 bases and the J gene lost 16 bases, with 13 bases spanning the gap. The CDR3 is made up of 12 amino acids. Germline CDR1 and CDR2: DFQATT and SNEGSKA (reference sequence). The CDR3 nucleotides read TGCAGTGCTAGAGACACAGCCGCGTCGCTCCACTTT. Its translation is CSARDTAASLHF.

CDR3 nucleotides: TGTGCCAGCATGAGAGGGGGCTTTAATGGCTACACCTTC. As protein: CASMRGGFNGYTF. This rearrangement joins TRBV25-1 to TRBJ1-2; 7 bases line up with TRBD1. Per the germline V gene, CDR1 is MGHDK and CDR2 is SYGVNS. This CDR3 is 13 amino acids long. Germline trimming cut 7 bases from V and 6 bases from J; bases unmatched to any gene: 8.

This clonotype was recorded many times. The genes are TRBV7-3 and TRBJ2-3; D remains unclear. Germline CDR1 is SGHTA and CDR2 is FQGTGA. Trimming stripped 6 bases from V and 8 bases from J, with 21 bases between. CDR3 length equals 15 residues. CDR3 region: CASSYEIGLVGTQYF. The CDR3 nucleotides read TGTGCCAGCAGTTATGAGATAGGTTTGGTTGGTACGCAGTATTTT.

This clonotype has at least ten counts. The chain links TRBV20-1 to TRBJ1-3, with 8 bases fitting TRBD1. From germline, CDR1 is DFQATT and CDR2 SNEGSKA (reference sequence). V lost 5 bases and J lost 7; bases outside the gene matches: 7. The CDR3 is 13 residues long. The CDR3 DNA follows: TGCAGTGCTTGGACAGGGTCGTGGAACACCATATATTTT. Protein: CSAWTGSWNTIYF.

The table lists this clonotype with a few counts. In nucleotides, the CDR3 is TGTGCCAGCAGCTTAACGGGCCGGCAGGGCACTAATGAAAAACTGTTTTTT. It translates to CASSLTGRQGTNEKLFF. The chain joins TRBV11-2 to TRBJ1-4, with a weak D call TRBD1 (5 bases). Germline CDR1 is SGHAT and CDR2 is FQNNGV. The CDR3 length is 17 residues. Trimming took off 2 bases at V and 2 bases at J, with 15 bases between the two ends.

This clonotype was seen at least ten times. This rearrangement joins TRBV15 to TRBJ2-1, with 15 bases fitting TRBD2. This CDR3 is built from 18 residues. The ends lost 1 base at V and 5 bases at J; junction bases unmatched: 6. Germline V gives CDR1 LNHNV, CDR2 YYDKDF (reference sequence). The CDR3 sequence is CATSRGGTSGRHDNEQFF. Here the CDR3 DNA reads TGTGCCACCAGCAGAGGTGGGACTAGCGGGAGGCACGACAATGAGCAGTTCTTC. Together with reference TRBV15 and TRBJ2-1, the CDR3 gives the full variable domain: DAMVIQNPRYQVTQFGKPVTLSCSQTLNHNVMYWYQQKSSQAPKLLFHYYDKDFNNEADTPDNFQSRRPNTSFCFLDIRSPGLGDTAMYLCATSRGGTSGRHDNEQFFGPGTRLTVL.

In this sample, this clonotype turned up a few times. V gene TRBV18 combines with J gene TRBJ2-3; 7 positions match TRBD1. Germline CDR1 and CDR2: KGHSH and LQKENI. CDR3 size: 15 residues. J lost 0 bases, V lost 5 bases, and 5 bases had no gene match. The CDR3 coding sequence is TGTGCCAGCTCAGCCCGGGACAGCAGCACAGATACGCAGTATTTT. As protein: CASSARDSSTDTQYF.

This clonotype came up many times. The chain couples TRBV24-1 to TRBJ2-7, with TRBD2 as a possible D gene (6 bases). Germline assignment: CDR1 KGHDR and CDR2 SFDVKD. V was pared by 4 bases and J by 9 bases, with 15 bases between. The CDR3 length is 13 residues. The CDR3 loop is CATSDPGNGGQYF. The CDR3 region has the DNA TGTGCCACCAGTGACCCGGGAAACGGGGGGCAGTACTTC.

The chain couples TRBV6-2 or TRBV6-3 to TRBJ2-1; 10 bases match TRBD2. V was pared by 0 bases and J by 2 bases, with 13 bases of the junction left unmatched. Germline V CDR1 and CDR2: MNHEY, SVGEGT. The CDR3 runs 20 residues. The CDR3 spells CASSYSLSSGGAGAYNEQFF. The CDR3 DNA sequence: TGTGCCAGCAGTTACTCGTTGTCCAGCGGGGGGGCAGGAGCCTACAATGAGCAGTTCTTC.

The rearrangement uses TRBV6-2 or TRBV6-3 and TRBJ1-2; the D gene is possibly TRBD1 (5 bases). In germline, CDR1 is MNHEY, CDR2 SVGEGT. The CDR3 length is 12 residues. With 7 bases removed from V and 8 bases from J, the gap between germline ends came to 14 bases. CDR3 coding DNA: TGTGCCAGCATGGGCAGGGTGGAGGGCTACACCTTC. This encodes CASMGRVEGYTF.

In this sample, this clonotype turned up a few times. V gene TRBV27 combines with J gene TRBJ2-7; 7 bases match TRBD1. CDR1 and CDR2 (germline): MNHEY, SMNVEV (reference sequence). V trimming: 0 bases; J trimming: 3 bases; junction bases outside the gene matches: 5. CDR3 length: 15 residues. The CDR3 here is CASSLSGTAVYEQYF. Written as DNA, the CDR3 is TGTGCCAGCAGTTTATCTGGGACAGCCGTCTACGAGCAGTACTTC.

This clonotype was counted a few times. The chain carries TRBV12-3 or TRBV12-4 and TRBJ2-3; D gene uncertain. The CDR3 sequence is 11 residues long. V lost 5 bases and J lost 8, with 8 bases in between. In DNA, the CDR3 is TGTGCCAGCAGTCAAAGATTTACGCAGTATTTT. Translation: CASSQRFTQYF.

As regards this clonotype: One junction end disagrees with the germline gene, perhaps due to a read error. V is TRBV20-1 and J is TRBJ1-1, with D perhaps TRBD1 (6 bases). The CDR3 has 13 residues. CDR1 DFQATT and CDR2 SNEGSKA come from the germline V gene (reference sequence). CDR3 in amino acids: CSAKGQVNTEDFF. The CDR3 DNA reads as TGCAGTGCTAAGGGACAAGTGAACACTGAAGATTTCTTT.

This clonotype was recorded many times. The rearrangement joins TRBV3-1 to TRBJ2-2, with TRBD2 matching 7 bases. Germline loops: CDR1 LGHDT, CDR2 YNNKEL (reference sequence). The CDR3 sequence is 16 residues long. J gave up 4 bases and V 0 bases, and 5 bases lay outside the gene matches. CDR3 DNA sequence: TGTGCCAGCAGCCAAGATTCACTAGCGCGCACCGGGGAGCTGTTTTTT. Translating it yields CASSQDSLARTGELFF.

Concerning this clonotype itself: A much larger clone sits a single nucleotide away, making a read error possible. The CDR3 here is CSGTRNTEAFF. CDR3 coding DNA: TGCAGCGGGACACGGAACACTGAAGCTTTCTTT. This chain connects TRBV29-1 to TRBJ1-1, with a possible D match to TRBD1 (5 bases). V was shortened by 7 bases and J by 1 base, with 7 bases between the two germline ends. This CDR3 is built from 11 residues. In germline, CDR1 is SQVTM, CDR2 ANQGSEA.

The chain couples TRBV5-5 to TRBJ1-1, with D unresolved. The CDR3 runs 13 residues. With 3 bases removed from V and 5 bases from J, the gap between germline ends came to 11 bases. Germline V CDR1 and CDR2: SGHKS, YYEKEE (reference sequence). DNA for the CDR3: TGTGCCAGCAGCTGGACTGTGGGGACTGAAGCTTTCTTT. This encodes CASSWTVGTEAFF.

The gene calls are TRBV27 and TRBJ2-7, with D possibly being TRBD2 (6 bases). V lost 5 bases, J lost 3 bases, and 17 bases lay in between. Germline V gene lookup returns CDR1 MNHEY and CDR2 SMNVEV (reference sequence). The CDR3 sequence is 15 residues long. The CDR3 reads CASSLSSAPRYEQYF. In DNA, the CDR3 is TGTGCCAGCAGTCTGTCTAGCGCCCCTCGCTACGAGCAGTACTTC.